Listed below are T cell receptor beta chains from one sample, sequenced in a study of blood T cell repertoires in COVID-19. The method was immunoSEQ multiplex PCR; TCRdb's version includes in-frame clones alone and lacks a portion of them. This sample has about 56,000 clones, with roughly 90% found just once. Sequencing was carried out using peripheral blood. These receptors all come from a human donor in a cohort sampled during active COVID-19. The CDR3 runs from the conserved cysteine through the conserved F or W.

J gene: TRBJ2-6
V gene: TRBV7-2
CDR3 protein: CASSSLKGGSGANVLTF

J gene: TRBJ1-3
V gene: TRBV19
CDR3 protein: CASTETGSGNTIYF

J gene: TRBJ1-3
V gene: TRBV30
CDR3 protein: CAWSVGRVGNTIYF

J gene: TRBJ2-7
V gene: TRBV6-5
CDR3 protein: CASSYAYSYEQYF

J gene: TRBJ2-7
V gene: TRBV19
CDR3 protein: CASSIDLWDRTYEQYF

J gene: TRBJ1-2
V gene: TRBV29-1
CDR3 protein: CSVAKESNYGYTF

J gene: TRBJ2-2
V gene: TRBV6-2/TRBV6-3
CDR3 protein: CASSLIGGPPGTGELFF

J gene: TRBJ1-6
V gene: TRBV19
CDR3 protein: CASSIQTTNSPLHF

J gene: TRBJ1-6
V gene: TRBV19
CDR3 protein: CASTEGGILLYNSPLHF

J gene: TRBJ2-6
V gene: TRBV5-4
CDR3 protein: CASSRGGANVLTF

J gene: TRBJ2-3
V gene: TRBV3-1/TRBV3-2
CDR3 protein: CASSPRDRPQSPDTQYF

J gene: TRBJ2-3
V gene: TRBV5-1
CDR3 protein: CASQDGDGTDTQYF

J gene: TRBJ2-5
V gene: TRBV30
CDR3 protein: CACSIAETQYF

J gene: TRBJ2-1
V gene: TRBV6-2/TRBV6-3
CDR3 protein: CASSRGTSGGLEQFF

J gene: TRBJ2-7
V gene: TRBV18
CDR3 protein: CASSRDTRAYEQYF

J gene: TRBJ1-4
V gene: TRBV15
CDR3 protein: CATSRVGGAGEKLFF

J gene: TRBJ1-4
V gene: TRBV9
CDR3 protein: CASSVGQGPNEKLFF

J gene: TRBJ2-2
V gene: TRBV2
CDR3 protein: CASREQGRYTGELFF

J gene: TRBJ2-7
V gene: TRBV3-1/TRBV3-2
CDR3 protein: CASSQGGQGPNF

J gene: TRBJ1-4
V gene: TRBV12-3/TRBV12-4
CDR3 protein: CASSFLNEKLFF

J gene: TRBJ2-7
V gene: TRBV5-1
CDR3 protein: CASSPGGAHSYEQYF

J gene: TRBJ2-7
V gene: TRBV7-2
CDR3 protein: CASSQRAVSYEQYF

J gene: TRBJ1-5
V gene: TRBV28
CDR3 protein: CASSGGQGSNQPQHF

J gene: TRBJ1-3
V gene: TRBV11-2
CDR3 protein: CASSLVGALSSGNTIYF

J gene: TRBJ2-1
V gene: TRBV20-1
CDR3 protein: CSASSGGGSYNEQFF

J gene: TRBJ2-5
V gene: TRBV3-1/TRBV3-2
CDR3 protein: CASSQDLILAGLQETQYF

J gene: TRBJ1-3
V gene: TRBV3-1/TRBV3-2
CDR3 protein: CASSQGVGNTIYF

J gene: TRBJ1-1
V gene: TRBV29-1
CDR3 protein: CSVEVRGGYTEAFF

J gene: TRBJ2-1
V gene: TRBV27
CDR3 protein: CASSVRPGQGLYNEQFF

J gene: TRBJ1-2
V gene: TRBV6-5
CDR3 protein: CASRGLNGGYGYTF

J gene: TRBJ1-6
V gene: TRBV19
CDR3 protein: CASSPRFHSPLHF

J gene: TRBJ1-4
V gene: TRBV5-4
CDR3 protein: CASSLRGGTGTKLFF